This TCR beta chain was recorded in a study of CD8 T cells in Susac syndrome. The sequenced target, TCR beta, came from blood CD8+ and CD4+ T cells. Random-hexamer reverse transcription was applied to roughly 0.45 to 1 ug RNA. An immunoSEQ multiplex PCR generated amplified TCR beta CDR3 products spanning 54 Vbeta and 13 Jbeta. TCRdb reprocessed the immunoSEQ multiplex PCR reads with MiXCR, giving one entry per CDR3 protein. The data hold under 200,000 distinct CDR3 sequences, with 95% observed a single time. A word on this clonotype: Antigen: not known.

General study points: Detection of Susac-specific public clones gave under 20 in total CD8+ repertoires and about five in CD8+ TEMRA repertoires. Susac CD8+ cells expanded clonally the most in TEMRA cells and in active patients.

Trimming pared 1 base from V and 1 base from J, leaving 5 bases between. Germline V gives CDR1 PRHDT, CDR2 FYEKMQ (reference sequence). The CDR3 runs 14 residues. Sequencing was performed on CD8+ T cells from PBMCs. The gene calls are TRBV13 and TRBJ1-3; D remains ambiguous. The source of this sequence is a human donor with Susac syndrome. Here the CDR3 reads CASSLAGSGNTIYF. In nucleotides, the CDR3 is TGTGCCAGCAGCTTAGCGGGGTCTGGAAACACCATATATTTT.